These 15 T cell receptor beta chains were sequenced from one sample in a study of cytomegalovirus exposure and HLA in healthy donors. PCR primers comprised 60 Vbeta and 13 Jbeta primers. The repertoire was sequenced with immunoSEQ multiplex PCR; TCRdb's copy has only in-frame clones and lacks some. Among 150,000 to 200,000 clones, almost 80% were seen once, and the ten largest hold less than 8%. The specimen sequenced was PBMCs. All receptors come from a man aged 35-49 years in good health and CMV-seropositive.

The gene calls are TRBV19 and TRBJ2-6, with TRBD1 matching over 7 bases. Germline CDR1 LNHDA, CDR2 SQIVND (reference sequence). CDR3 length equals 16 residues. The junction had 8 bases not matched to a gene; V was cut back by 5 bases and J by 4 bases. The CDR3 region has the DNA TGTGCCAGTAGTCTCCCAGACAGGGCCGGGGCCAACGTCCTGACTTTC. Translating it yields CASSLPDRAGANVLTF.

The J gene is TRBJ2-1, the V gene TRBV9; 9 bases fit TRBD2. The CDR3 runs 17 residues. The V and J ends lost 3 bases and 8 bases, in that order; junction bases with no gene match: 15. Germline V gives CDR1 SGDLS, CDR2 YYNGEE. The chain's CDR3 is CASSEGPGLAGSYEQFF. CDR3 DNA: TGTGCCAGCAGCGAGGGACCGGGACTAGCAGGATCCTATGAGCAGTTCTTC.

V and J are TRBV5-4 and TRBJ2-5; TRBD2 matches at 14 bases. V lost 4 bases and J lost 9; bases outside the gene matches: 11. The germline CDR1 and CDR2 sequences are SGHNT and YYREEE (reference sequence). This CDR3 spans 16 amino acids. CDR3 nucleotides: TGTGCCAGCAGCACGGGACTAGCGGGAGCAGATTCCCCCCAGTACTTC. The encoded protein is CASSTGLAGADSPQYF.

The chain uses TRBV5-4 and TRBJ2-2, with 16 bases identical to TRBD2. The junction had 10 bases not matched to a gene; V was cut back by 3 bases and J by 2 bases. The CDR3 totals 20 residues. Germline V CDR1 and CDR2: SGHNT, YYREEE (reference sequence). The CDR3 region has the DNA TGTGCCAGCAGCTACTCCGATGGGACTAGCGGGAGGGCCAACACCGGGGAGCTGTTTTTT. Amino acid sequence: CASSYSDGTSGRANTGELFF.

This sequence joins TRBV18 and TRBJ1-1; 8 bases map to TRBD1. V lost 5 bases, J lost 2 bases, and 13 bases stayed unmatched. Looked up from germline, CDR1 is KGHSH and CDR2 is LQKENI. This CDR3 has 17 residues. The CDR3 DNA reads as TGTGCCAGCTCAGACTCCGGGACAGGCCTTAGTAACACTGAAGCTTTCTTT. Translating gives CASSDSGTGLSNTEAFF.

The chain joins TRBV9 to TRBJ2-2; D might be TRBD2 (5 bases). Trimming cost V 0 bases and J 5 bases, with 8 bases left between them. CDR1 and CDR2 from the germline V gene are SGDLS and YYNGEE. CDR3 length: 14 amino acids. The CDR3 DNA follows: TGTGCCAGCAGCGTAGATCCGGGGACCGGGGAGCTGTTTTTT. Its translation is CASSVDPGTGELFF. The variable domain in full, completed from reference TRBV9 and TRBJ2-2, reads DSGVTQTPKHLITATGQRVTLRCSPRSGDLSVYWYQQSLDQGLQFLIQYYNGEERAKGNILERFSAQQFPDLHSELNLSSLELGDSALYFCASSVDPGTGELFFGEGSRLTVL.

The chain joins TRBV5-1 to TRBJ2-2; 9 bases agree with TRBD1. V shed 2 bases, J shed 2 bases, and the junction held 7 bases outside the gene matches. The CDR3 spans 17 residues. Germline CDR1 reads SGHRS; CDR2 reads YFSETQ. Here the CDR3 DNA reads TGCGCCAGCAGCTTCCAAGGGACAGGGAGCAACACCGGGGAGCTGTTTTTT. It specifies CASSFQGTGSNTGELFF.

The chain recombines TRBV11-3 with TRBJ2-7; 7 nucleotides agree with TRBD1. V dropped 5 bases and J dropped 3; count of bases not matched to a gene: 7. CDR3 length equals 14 residues. Germline V gene sequence: CDR1 SGHNT, CDR2 YENEEA. CDR3 loop: CASSQTGISYEQYF. The CDR3 bases are TGTGCCAGCAGCCAGACAGGGATAAGCTACGAGCAGTACTTC.

DNA of the CDR3: TGTGCCAGCAGTGGGGCGGGAGGGCCCTCAGATACGCAGTATTTT. Its protein is CASSGAGGPSDTQYF. This rearrangement joins TRBV2 to TRBJ2-3; TRBD2 agrees at 9 bases. This CDR3 region has 15 residues. Germline CDR1 SNHLY, CDR2 FYNNEI. Trimming removed 4 bases from V and 4 bases from J; junction bases left unmatched: 6.

This chain links TRBV7-8 with TRBJ2-5, with D possibly matching TRBD1 (6 bases). The length of the CDR3 is 14 residues. Per germline, CDR1 SGHVS and CDR2 FQNEAQ. The V gene lost 8 bases and the J gene lost 9 bases, with 22 bases spanning the gap. In DNA form, the CDR3 reads TGTGCCAGCCCGGAGCCCGAGGGGGACGCGGCCCAGTACTTC. As protein: CASPEPEGDAAQYF.

The gene calls are TRBV2 and TRBJ1-1, with a tentative D call TRBD1 (5 bases). Trimming removed 4 bases at V and 5 bases at J, with 11 bases between. The CDR3 consists of 13 residues. Germline V gene lookup returns CDR1 SNHLY and CDR2 FYNNEI. The CDR3 here is CASSGNRRTEAFF. CDR3 coding DNA: TGTGCCAGCAGTGGTAACAGGAGAACTGAAGCTTTCTTT.

The chain links TRBV21-1 to TRBJ2-3; the table gives TRBD2 as D, unverified against the DNA. TRBV21-1 is classified as a pseudogene. The CDR3 has 19 amino acids. The CDR3 sequence is CASSKGGTSGTTSTDTQYF. The CDR3 bases are TGTGCCAGCAGCAAAGGGGGGACTAGCGGGACTACTAGCACAGATACGCAGTATTTT.

The rearrangement joins TRBV12-5 to TRBJ2-2; no reliable D call. The V end lost 5 bases, the J end lost 8 bases, and 15 bases lay between the germline ends. The CDR3 has 14 amino acids. The germline V gene has CDR1 LGHNT and CDR2 FRNRAP. This chain's CDR3 is CASGPRNLGGELFF. CDR3 bases: TGTGCTAGTGGTCCCAGGAACTTAGGTGGGGAGCTGTTTTTT.

V gene TRBV7-3 combines with J gene TRBJ1-1; weak D call: TRBD1 (5 bases). This CDR3 is 14 amino acids long. Germline loops: CDR1 SGHTA, CDR2 FQGTGA. V lost 5 bases to trimming and J lost 4 bases, with 14 bases between them. The CDR3 loop is CASSLGGFGTEAFF. CDR3 coding DNA: TGTGCCAGCAGCCTCGGGGGATTCGGCACTGAAGCTTTCTTT. The full variable domain, with the rest looked up from reference TRBV7-3 and TRBJ1-1, is GAGVSQTPSNKVTEKGKYVELRCDPISGHTALYWYRQSLGQGPEFLIYFQGTGAADDSGLPNDRFFAVRPEGSVSTLKIQRTERGDSAVYLCASSLGGFGTEAFFGQGTRLTVV.

V is TRBV29-1 and J is TRBJ2-1; 7 bases map to TRBD2. The trim removed 7 bases at V and 3 bases at J, leaving 3 bases unmatched. Germline values: CDR1 SQVTM, CDR2 ANQGSEA. The CDR3 runs 12 residues. CDR3 in amino acids: CSASGNYNEQFF. The CDR3, as DNA: TGCAGCGCGAGCGGGAACTACAATGAGCAGTTCTTC.